The following is a T cell receptor beta chain sequence with its context. The sample is drawn from a study of T cells in Graves' hyperthyroidism and ophthalmopathy. The V and J ends lost 6 bases and 5 bases, in that order; junction bases with no gene match: 10. Looked up from germline, CDR1 is SGHRS and CDR2 is YFSETQ. The CDR3 is 15 residues long. The source material, RNA transcripts, was used to amplify TCR beta CDR3 regions. The HTBI primer set served for first-round RT-PCR of the TCR CDR3. TCRdb independently ran MiXCR on the multiplex PCR reads; one entry per CDR3 protein. The table records more than 500,000 distinct CDR3 sequences, 15% to 20% of them present only once.

The clonotype comes from a woman between 25 and 40 years old with Graves' hyperthyroidism. Source material: blood. The chain links TRBV5-1 to TRBJ1-4, with TRBD1 matching over 7 bases. CDR3 in DNA: TGCGCCAGCACCCGGGAGGGACAGCCAAATGAAAAACTGTTTTTT. Residues: CASTREGQPNEKLFF.